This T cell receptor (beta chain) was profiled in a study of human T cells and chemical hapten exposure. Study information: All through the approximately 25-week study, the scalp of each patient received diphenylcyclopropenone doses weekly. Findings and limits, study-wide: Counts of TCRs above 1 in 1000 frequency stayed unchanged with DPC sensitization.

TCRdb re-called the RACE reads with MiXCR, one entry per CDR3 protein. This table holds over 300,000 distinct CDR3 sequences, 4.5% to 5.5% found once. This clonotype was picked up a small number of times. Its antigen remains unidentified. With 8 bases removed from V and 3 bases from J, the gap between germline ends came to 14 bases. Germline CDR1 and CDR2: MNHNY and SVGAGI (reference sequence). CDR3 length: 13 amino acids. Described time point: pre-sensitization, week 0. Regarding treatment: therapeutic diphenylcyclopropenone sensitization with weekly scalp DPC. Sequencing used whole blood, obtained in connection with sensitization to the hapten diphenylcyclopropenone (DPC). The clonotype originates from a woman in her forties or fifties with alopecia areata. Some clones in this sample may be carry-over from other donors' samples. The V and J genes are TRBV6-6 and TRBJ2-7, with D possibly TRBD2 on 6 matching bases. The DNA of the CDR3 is TGTGCCAGCTCCCGGGACTCCGTCTACGAGCAGTACTTC. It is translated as CASSRDSVYEQYF.